Listed below are T cell receptor beta chains from one sample, sequenced in a study of identical twins' blood T cells. TCRdb called the 5' RACE reads again in MiXCR, with one record for every CDR3 protein. Among 400,000 or so distinct CDR3 sequences listed, 25% to 35% were seen once. The source material was PBMCs. These receptor sequences come from a woman aged 18 to 55 in good health. CDR3s include the opening cysteine and the closing phenylalanine or tryptophan. The order of the fields is D gene, V gene, J gene, clone size, CDR3 DNA, CDR3 protein. The D gene is left open where the match is weak. Clone size appears in some rows only: once, few, many, or a class for an expanded clone.

.	TRBV2	TRBJ2-1	few	TGTGCCAGCAGTGAAGACTGGAGCTCCTACAATGAGCAGTTCTTC	CASSEDWSSYNEQFF
.	TRBV25-1	TRBJ1-4	.	TGTGCCAGCTCCCTAGGGGGGGCAGGTACGGTGGAACTGTTTTTT	CASSLGGAGTVELFF
TRBD1	TRBV20-1	TRBJ2-7	few	TGCAGTAGCAGGGGGCCTGTTTCCTACGAGCAGTACTTC	CSSRGPVSYEQYF
.	TRBV20-1	TRBJ1-5	.	TGCAGTGCTAGTTTCACCAGGGGGCCCCAGCATTTT	CSASFTRGPQHF
.	TRBV7-9	TRBJ2-4	.	TGTGCCAGCAGCTTCGTTGCCGCGATAGCCAAAAACATTCAGTACTTC	CASSFVAAIAKNIQYF
.	TRBV11-3	TRBJ1-2	few	TGTGCCAGCAGCCGGGGGGCAGATGGCTACACCTTC	CASSRGADGYTF
.	TRBV7-2	TRBJ2-1	few	TGTGCCAGCAGCCCCCGGGAGCATTACAATGAGCAGTTCTTC	CASSPREHYNEQFF
TRBD2	TRBV20-1	TRBJ2-7	once	TGCAGTGCTGGATCAGCGGGAGACACCTACGAGCAGTACTTC	CSAGSAGDTYEQYF
.	TRBV29-1	TRBJ1-3	.	TGCAGCGTTGTCGACGGGACAAGTTTTGGAAACACCATATATTTT	CSVVDGTSFGNTIYF
.	TRBV5-1	TRBJ1-5	few	TGCGCCAGCAGCTCACAGGGTGTCCGGGGTCAGCCCCAGCATTTT	CASSSQGVRGQPQHF
.	TRBV11-2	TRBJ1-2	.	TGTGCCAGCAGCTTATCAGCTTACTCTTATGGCTACACCTTC	CASSLSAYSYGYTF
.	TRBV7-9	TRBJ1-1	.	TGTGCCAGCAGCCCCGGGGTGGACACTGAAGCTTTCTTT	CASSPGVDTEAFF
.	TRBV20-1	TRBJ1-4	many	TGCAGTGCTAGAGCGGAGGGGTTTGAAAAACTGTTTTTT	CSARAEGFEKLFF
.	TRBV19	TRBJ2-1	.	TGTGCCAGTAGTATAGAGGGGGTGATGGCTGAGCAGTTCTTC	CASSIEGVMAEQFF
TRBD1	TRBV19	TRBJ1-2	few	TGTGCCAGTACCGCTGGACAGGAAAGGAGCTATGGCTACGCCTTC	CASTAGQERSYGYAF
.	TRBV7-9	TRBJ2-1	few	TGTGCCAGCAGCTTAATGGGCGGGACCTCCTACAATGAGCAGTTCTTC	CASSLMGGTSYNEQFF
TRBD2	TRBV7-2	TRBJ2-7	few	TGTGCCAGCAGCTTAGGGGCTAGCGGGACTAGCTCCTACGAGCAGTACTTC	CASSLGASGTSSYEQYF
.	TRBV12-3/TRBV12-4	TRBJ1-4	.	TGTGCCAGCAGCGAATCCGGGGGCTTAGAAAAACTGTTTTTT	CASSESGGLEKLFF
TRBD1	TRBV5-1	TRBJ1-1	.	TGCGCCAGCAGCTTGGCCATCGGGACAGGGAATGCTTTCTTT	CASSLAIGTGNAFF
TRBD2	TRBV10-3	TRBJ2-3	.	TGTGCCATCAGGGAGACTAGCGTAGATACGCAGTATTTT	CAIRETSVDTQYF
.	TRBV2	TRBJ2-1	.	TGTGCCAGCAGTCGACAGGTTCCCCTCCCCACCTACAATGAGCAGTTCTTC	CASSRQVPLPTYNEQFF
.	TRBV20-1	TRBJ2-1	.	TGCAGTGCTAGACCCCTAAGGGGGTCCTACAATGAGCAGTTCTTC	CSARPLRGSYNEQFF
.	TRBV5-6	TRBJ1-1	.	TGTGCCAGCGGGGAGGGATGGACTGAAGCTTTCTTT	CASGEGWTEAFF
.	TRBV6-2/TRBV6-3	TRBJ2-2	few	TGTGCCAGCAGAACTCGGAACACCGGGGAGCTGTTTTTT	CASRTRNTGELFF
.	TRBV18	TRBJ1-4	.	TGTGCCAGCTCACCCGGGCCCGAAAAACTGTTTTTT	CASSPGPEKLFF
TRBD1	TRBV19	TRBJ2-7	.	TGTGCCAGTAGTACCGACAGGGCCTCCTCCTACGAGCAGTACTTC	CASSTDRASSYEQYF
TRBD1	TRBV29-1	TRBJ2-7	.	TGCAGCGTTGGACAGGGTATCCCCCTTCACTACGAGCAGTACTTC	CSVGQGIPLHYEQYF
TRBD2	TRBV10-3	TRBJ2-1	few	TGTGCCATGGGACTAGCGGGAGCAAACGAGCAGTTCTTC	CAMGLAGANEQFF
TRBD1	TRBV6-6	TRBJ1-2	.	TGTGCCAGCAGCCCACCGACCGGGACAGGGGATCCCGGCTACACCTTC	CASSPPTGTGDPGYTF
.	TRBV9	TRBJ1-2	.	TGTGCCAGCAGCGTAGGAGGCGACCGAAGAGGGTACACCTTC	CASSVGGDRRGYTF
.	TRBV6-2/TRBV6-3	TRBJ1-1	.	TGTGCCAGCAGCTTCTACACACTCGCTGAAGCTTTCTTT	CASSFYTLAEAFF
TRBD1	TRBV2	TRBJ1-1	few	TGTGCCAGCCTTACCGGGACAGGGGCGGCTTTCTTT	CASLTGTGAAFF
TRBD2	TRBV20-1	TRBJ2-1	.	TGCAGTGCTCGGACTAGCGGAAATGAGCAGTTCTTC	CSARTSGNEQFF
.	TRBV4-3	TRBJ2-1	.	TGCGCCAGCAGCCTCCGACTAGGGGGGCACAATGAGCAGTTCTTC	CASSLRLGGHNEQFF
.	TRBV20-1	TRBJ1-3	few	TGCAGTGCTTGGCCGCGGGCCTCTGGAAACACCATATATTTT	CSAWPRASGNTIYF
TRBD1	TRBV6-5	TRBJ2-2	few	TGTGCCACTTCGGACAGGGTGCGCACCGGGGAGCTGTTTTTT	CATSDRVRTGELFF
.	TRBV25-1	TRBJ1-2	.	TGTGCCAGCAGTGGCCCAGGGCCCTCTAACTATGGCTACACCTTC	CASSGPGPSNYGYTF
.	TRBV20-1	TRBJ1-2	.	TGCAGTGCTAGAGATTTTTCACAGAATTCCTATGGCTACACCTTC	CSARDFSQNSYGYTF
.	TRBV11-2	TRBJ1-1	few	TGTGCCAGCAGCCCGCATACACGGACGCCCGAAGGTGCTGAAGCTTTCTTT	CASSPHTRTPEGAEAFF